The rows below give T cell receptor beta chains drawn from one sample of a study of T cell changes during pregnancy in multiple sclerosis. Generated by immunoSEQ multiplex PCR, the TCRdb table keeps only in-frame clones and is missing some. The sample yields some 97,000 clones, around 92% seen once. Source: peripheral blood, taken before pregnancy. These receptors were taken from a female donor with multiple sclerosis, enrolled in a pregnancy study. CDR3s include the opening cysteine and the closing phenylalanine or tryptophan. The D gene is left open where the match is weak. Rows give clone size only sometimes, using once, few, many, or a class for an expanded clone.

cdr3_nt cdr3_aa cdr3_length d_call j_call clone_size v_call
TGTGCCAGCAGCTTAGCATCGACTCTCAAAGGCTCCTACGAGCAGTACTTC CASSLASTLKGSYEQYF 17 . TRBJ2-7 . TRBV7-9
TGTGCCAGTCAGGGAGATACGCAGTATTTT CASQGDTQYF 10 . TRBJ2-3 . TRBV9
TGTGCCTGGAGCCTGCCCGGCGGGCTAGCGAGCTACAATGAGCAGTTCTTC CAWSLPGGLASYNEQFF 17 . TRBJ2-1 . TRBV30
TGTGCCAGCAGTTACGGGGGAGGGGGGAATGGCTACACCTTC CASSYGGGGNGYTF 14 . TRBJ1-2 . TRBV6-5
TGTGCCAGCAGCGCGGACAGGGGGCCTAATGAAAAACTGTTTTTT CASSADRGPNEKLFF 15 TRBD1 TRBJ1-4 . TRBV11-2
TGTGCCAGTTCTCAAGATCAGGGGTTCACTGAAGCTTTCTTT CASSQDQGFTEAFF 14 . TRBJ1-1 . TRBV18
TGTGCCAGCGGCGGGGTAGGCATTGAAGCTTTCTTT CASGGVGIEAFF 12 . TRBJ1-1 . TRBV5-5
TGTGCCAGCAGCTCCCGGGATACCGGGGAGCTGTTTTTT CASSSRDTGELFF 13 . TRBJ2-2 . TRBV11-2
TGTGCCAGCAGCAAGGACAGGAGCTCTGGAAACACCATATATTTT CASSKDRSSGNTIYF 15 TRBD1 TRBJ1-3 . TRBV6-5
TGTGCCAGCAGCGTGACTCAGGGGTTGAATGAGCAGTTCTTC CASSVTQGLNEQFF 14 . TRBJ2-1 . TRBV9
TGTGCCAGCAGCTTGGGCCGCTCTGGAAACACCATATATTTT CASSLGRSGNTIYF 14 . TRBJ1-3 . TRBV7-9
TGCGCCAGCAGCCAGGACAGGGGGCCGGCCACTGAAGCTTTCTTT CASSQDRGPATEAFF 15 TRBD1 TRBJ1-1 . TRBV5-1
TGTGCCAGCACCGTCGGGGCCGGGACTGGAGAGACCCAGTACTTC CASTVGAGTGETQYF 15 . TRBJ2-5 once TRBV9
TGCGCCAGCAGTGAGTTAACAGGGGGCCTTTATAGCAATCAGCCCCAGCATTTT CASSELTGGLYSNQPQHF 18 TRBD1 TRBJ1-5 . TRBV10-2
TGTGCCAGCAGTTACTTGGGACAACTGAACACTGAAGCTTTCTTT CASSYLGQLNTEAFF 15 . TRBJ1-1 . TRBV6-6
TGTGCCAGCAGCGGGGGACAGTATTACGAGCAGTACTTC CASSGGQYYEQYF 13 . TRBJ2-7 . TRBV6-5
TGTGCCAGCAGTTTATCTACAGGGGAGACCCAGTACTTC CASSLSTGETQYF 13 . TRBJ2-5 . TRBV28
TGTGCCAGCAGCCCCGGGACAGGGGTGGACACTGAAGCTTTCTTT CASSPGTGVDTEAFF 15 TRBD1 TRBJ1-1 . TRBV7-6
TGTGCCAGCAAGGCTAGCGGATTTAAAGAGCAGTACTTC CASKASGFKEQYF 13 TRBD2 TRBJ2-7 . TRBV27
TGTGCCAGCAGTCTCCAGGGGGCGCTTGACGAGCAGTACTTC CASSLQGALDEQYF 14 TRBD1 TRBJ2-7 . TRBV28
TGTGCCAGCAGTTGGGGATTGGGGAGCTCCTACGAGCAGTACTTC CASSWGLGSSYEQYF 15 . TRBJ2-7 . TRBV27
TGTGCCAGCAGTCCCCGGGTCTCCTACGAGCAGTACTTC CASSPRVSYEQYF 13 . TRBJ2-7 once TRBV6-6
TGTGCCATCAGGAGACCCGATAGCGGGAGCAGCGAGCAGTACTTC CAIRRPDSGSSEQYF 15 TRBD2 TRBJ2-7 . TRBV10-3
TGTGCCAGCAGTTCCAGGAGGGCGGGTGGCCTTTACAATGAGCAGTTCTTC CASSSRRAGGLYNEQFF 17 . TRBJ2-1 . TRBV27
TGTGCCAGCAGGTACAGGGGGGGCACTGAAGCTTTCTTT CASRYRGGTEAFF 13 TRBD1 TRBJ1-1 . TRBV2
TGTGCCAGCAGGGCGGAGGCGGAGACGGACAATGAGCAGTTCTTC CASRAEAETDNEQFF 15 . TRBJ2-1 . TRBV11-2
TGTGCTAGTGGTCGGGACAGGGCTGAGACCCAGTACTTC CASGRDRAETQYF 13 TRBD1 TRBJ2-5 . TRBV12-5
TGTGCCAGCAGCTTAAATCAGGGCAATCAGCCCCAGCATTTT CASSLNQGNQPQHF 14 . TRBJ1-5 . TRBV7-2
TGCGCCAGCAGCCAAGTAGCGGGAGCAGATACGCAGTATTTT CASSQVAGADTQYF 14 TRBD2 TRBJ2-3 . TRBV4-1
TGTGCCAGCTCACCTCGACAGGCTGGGACAGATACGCAGTATTTT CASSPRQAGTDTQYF 15 . TRBJ2-3 . TRBV18
TGTGCCAGCTCACCCGGGACAGGGCAGGGGGCCTACGAGCAGTACTTC CASSPGTGQGAYEQYF 16 TRBD1 TRBJ2-7 . TRBV18
TGTGCCAGCAGCGGAGGGACTAGCGGGAGCTCCTACAATGAGCAGTTCTTC CASSGGTSGSSYNEQFF 17 TRBD2 TRBJ2-1 . TRBV5-6
TGTGCCAGCAGACAGGGTAGCACTGAAGCTTTCTTT CASRQGSTEAFF 12 . TRBJ1-1 once TRBV6-1
TGTGCCAGCAGTGATGCGGTCCGCAGACCAAGCGGTCAGCCCCAGCATTTT CASSDAVRRPSGQPQHF 17 . TRBJ1-5 . TRBV6-4
TGTGCCAGTACCCGAGGGGGCTCTGGAAACACCATATATTTT CASTRGGSGNTIYF 14 . TRBJ1-3 . TRBV19
TGTGCCAGTAGTATTCAGAGCAGGGTTAATGAAAAACTGTTTTTT CASSIQSRVNEKLFF 15 . TRBJ1-4 . TRBV19
TGTGCCAGCAGCTCGGGAGCGCGGTACGAGCAGTACTTC CASSSGARYEQYF 13 . TRBJ2-7 . TRBV7-2
TGCGCCAGCAGCATCACAGGGGTATTAGGCTACACCTTC CASSITGVLGYTF 13 TRBD1 TRBJ1-2 . TRBV4-1
TGCGCCAGCAGCCAAAAGGAGGGCAAAAACATTCAGTACTTC CASSQKEGKNIQYF 14 . TRBJ2-4 . TRBV23-1
TGTGCCTGGAGTAGTTATCAGGCAGATACGCAGTATTTT CAWSSYQADTQYF 13 . TRBJ2-3 . TRBV30
TGTGCCAGTAGTAAGCCGGGACTGCCGAGAGGCTACACCTTC CASSKPGLPRGYTF 14 . TRBJ1-2 . TRBV19
TGTGCTAGTGGTTCCCTCCCAGGCGCGGGAAAGTCAAATACGCAGTATTTT CASGSLPGAGKSNTQYF 17 . TRBJ2-3 . TRBV12-5
TGCGCCAGCGCAGCCGGGACAGGGCTCACAGATACGCAGTATTTT CASAAGTGLTDTQYF 15 TRBD1 TRBJ2-3 . TRBV5-1
TGCGCCAGCAGCTTAACTCCGGGACAGGGAGACGAGCAGTACTTC CASSLTPGQGDEQYF 15 TRBD1 TRBJ2-7 . TRBV5-1
TGTGCCTGGAGTGGTTGGGGCCGAATGAACACTGAAGCTTTCTTT CAWSGWGRMNTEAFF 15 . TRBJ1-1 few TRBV30
TGTGCCAGCAGCCAAGATTTAGAGAACGAGCAGTACTTC CASSQDLENEQYF 13 . TRBJ2-7 . TRBV4-2
TGCGCCAGCAGCTTGGGGGGGGCGGGAGGGCACAATGAGCAGTTCTTC CASSLGGAGGHNEQFF 16 TRBD2 TRBJ2-1 . TRBV5-1
TGTGCCAGCATCTCCTCGGGACAGGGGAGGACCGGGGAGCTGTTTTTT CASISSGQGRTGELFF 16 TRBD1 TRBJ2-2 once TRBV28
TGCAGCAGCGGGGGAGTTCGGACTGAAGCTTTCTTT CSSGGVRTEAFF 12 . TRBJ1-1 . TRBV29-1